The rows below give T cell receptor beta chains drawn from one sample of a study of T cells in tumors after PD-1 blockade. TCRdb keeps only in-frame clones here, not all; method: immunoSEQ multiplex PCR. The sample records roughly 15,000 clones, around 62% being singletons. The sample was tumor tissue, taken after anti-PD-1 treatment. The receptor source for this set is a human donor with cutaneous squamous cell carcinoma. Each CDR3 is given with its conserved first and last residue. The D gene is left open where the match is weak. Clone size is stated in some rows and not others, as once, few, many or a class when expanded.

NA	NA	TRBV5-1	TRBJ2-1	CASSPATTSYNEQFF	TGCGCCAGCAGCCCTGCGACTACATCCTACAATGAGCAGTTCTTC
NA	NA	TRBV15	TRBJ1-3	CATSRGDTSSGNTIYF	TGTGCCACCAGCAGAGGGGACACCAGCTCTGGAAACACCATATATTTT
TRBD1	NA	TRBV7-9	TRBJ2-7	CASSIRQGAYEQYF	TGTGCCAGCAGCATCCGACAGGGGGCGTACGAGCAGTACTTC
NA	NA	TRBV29-1	TRBJ1-2	CSVWAIYGYTF	TGCAGCGTATGGGCAATTTATGGCTACACCTTC
NA	NA	TRBV27	TRBJ1-5	CASSQGSGTHQPQHF	TGTGCCAGCAGTCAGGGAAGCGGAACCCATCAGCCCCAGCATTTT
TRBD2	few	TRBV2	TRBJ2-5	CASKATGVGGETQYF	TGTGCCAGCAAGGCAACAGGAGTGGGGGGGGAGACCCAGTACTTC
TRBD1	once	TRBV19	TRBJ2-1	CASSLQGASYNEQFF	TGTGCCAGTAGCCTACAGGGGGCTTCCTACAATGAGCAGTTCTTC
NA	NA	TRBV5-1	TRBJ1-3	CASSSRDTSSGNTIYF	TGCGCCAGCAGCTCACGAGACACCAGCTCTGGAAACACCATATATTTT
NA	once	TRBV7-9	TRBJ1-4	CASSLRGATNEKLFF	TGTGCCAGCAGCTTAAGGGGTGCAACTAATGAAAAACTGTTTTTT
NA	NA	TRBV4-2	TRBJ1-1	CASRSPGRMNTEAFF	TGTGCCAGCAGATCGCCGGGACGGATGAACACTGAAGCTTTCTTT
TRBD1	NA	TRBV14	TRBJ2-1	CASSQDWVRAGGNEQFF	TGTGCCAGCAGCCAAGATTGGGTTAGGGCAGGGGGCAATGAGCAGTTCTTC
TRBD1	once	TRBV6-5	TRBJ2-7	CASSYSGTGTYEQYF	TGTGCCAGCAGTTACTCCGGGACAGGGACGTACGAGCAGTACTTC
NA	NA	TRBV2	TRBJ2-3	CASRGPRGTDTQYF	TGTGCCAGCCGCGGCCCCAGGGGCACAGATACGCAGTATTTT
TRBD1	NA	TRBV19	TRBJ1-5	CASSSGQGFSNQPQHF	TGTGCCAGTAGTTCCGGACAGGGGTTTAGCAATCAGCCCCAGCATTTT
NA	medium-sized	TRBV12-3/TRBV12-4	TRBJ2-1	CASSLGPANEQFF	TGTGCCAGCAGTTTAGGGCCAGCGAATGAGCAGTTCTTC
TRBD1	few	TRBV2	TRBJ2-7	CASSTGTGVLYSSYEQYF	TGTGCCAGCAGCACCGGGACAGGGGTCCTTTATAGCTCCTACGAGCAGTACTTC
NA	medium-sized	TRBV27	TRBJ1-6	CASSLSGIGDSPLHF	TGTGCCAGCAGTTTATCAGGGATCGGTGATTCACCCCTCCACTTT
TRBD2	NA	TRBV28	TRBJ2-7	CASSTSGRTYEQYF	TGTGCCAGCAGTACTAGCGGGAGGACTTACGAGCAGTACTTC
NA	few	TRBV14	TRBJ1-2	CASSLSSGSGYTF	TGTGCCAGCAGCCTTTCATCAGGGTCCGGCTACACCTTC
TRBD2	NA	TRBV9	TRBJ2-2	CASSVGVTSGATGELFF	TGTGCCAGCAGCGTAGGGGTAACTAGCGGGGCCACCGGGGAGCTGTTTTTT
NA	NA	TRBV28	TRBJ1-1	CASIMGGRAEAFF	TGTGCCAGCATCATGGGGGGGAGGGCTGAAGCTTTCTTT
NA	medium-sized	TRBV5-1	TRBJ2-1	CASSLSDRNEQFF	TGCGCCAGCAGCTTGTCAGACCGCAATGAGCAGTTCTTC
TRBD1	few	TRBV27	TRBJ1-6	CASRNLPGTGTYNSPLHF	TGTGCCAGCAGGAACCTTCCCGGGACAGGAACGTATAATTCACCCCTCCACTTT
TRBD2	NA	TRBV5-1	TRBJ2-7	CASSLEAGGAHF	TGCGCCAGCAGCTTGGAGGCGGGGGGTGCGCACTTC
NA	few	TRBV28	TRBJ1-3	CASRFDGGAGNTIYF	TGTGCCAGCAGGTTTGATGGCGGGGCTGGAAACACCATATATTTT
NA	NA	TRBV4-2	TRBJ2-7	CASSQDGPIGEQYF	TGTGCCAGCAGCCAAGATGGTCCGATCGGGGAGCAGTACTTC
NA	NA	TRBV5-1	TRBJ1-1	CASSGDVRVGEAFF	TGCGCCAGCAGCGGAGACGTGCGTGTGGGTGAAGCTTTCTTT
NA	NA	TRBV20-1	TRBJ1-5	CSASWGGRGNQPQHF	TGCAGTGCTAGTTGGGGTGGGAGGGGTAATCAGCCCCAGCATTTT
TRBD1	NA	TRBV7-2	TRBJ2-1	CASSIGTGGLIYNEQFF	TGTGCCAGCAGCATTGGGACAGGGGGCTTAATTTACAATGAGCAGTTCTTC